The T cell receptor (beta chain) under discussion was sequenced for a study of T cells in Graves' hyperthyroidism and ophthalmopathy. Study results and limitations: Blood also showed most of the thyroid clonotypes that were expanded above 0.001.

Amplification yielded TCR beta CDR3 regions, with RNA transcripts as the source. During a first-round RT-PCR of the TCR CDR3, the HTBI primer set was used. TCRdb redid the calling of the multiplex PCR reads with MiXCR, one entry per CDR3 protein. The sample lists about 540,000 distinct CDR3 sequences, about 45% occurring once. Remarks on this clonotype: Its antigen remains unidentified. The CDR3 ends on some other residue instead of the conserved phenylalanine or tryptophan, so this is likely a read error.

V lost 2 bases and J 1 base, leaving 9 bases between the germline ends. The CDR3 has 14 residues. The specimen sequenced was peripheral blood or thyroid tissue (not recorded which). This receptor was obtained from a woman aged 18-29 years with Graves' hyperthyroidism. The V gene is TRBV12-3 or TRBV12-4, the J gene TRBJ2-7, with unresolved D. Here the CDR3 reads CASSLSASSYEQYL. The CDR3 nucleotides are TGTGCCAGCAGTTTAAGCGCCTCTTCCTACGAGCAGTACCTC.